The 30 T cell receptor beta chains given below trace back to one sample, sequenced in a study of T cell responses to AZD1222 COVID-19 vaccine. Only in-frame clones appear in the TCRdb table, and some are missing; sequencing was by immunoSEQ multiplex PCR. The sample lists about 150,000 clones; 90% were seen once. Sequencing was performed on peripheral blood, taken 28 days after the second AZD1222 dose. The receptors were gathered from an adult who received the AZD1222 COVID-19 vaccine.

The rearrangement uses TRBV7-6 and TRBJ2-3; 8 positions match TRBD2. The CDR3 runs to 15 residues. Germline V lookup: CDR1 SGHVS, CDR2 FNYEAQ. The V gene end was trimmed by 5 bases and the J gene end by 2 bases; junction bases not matched to a gene: 6. This CDR3 is CASSHTSGYTDTQYF. DNA of the CDR3: TGTGCCAGCAGCCACACTAGCGGTTACACAGATACGCAGTATTTT.

The gene calls are TRBV24-1 and TRBJ1-5; TRBD1 matches 8 bases. The J segment lost 1 base and the V segment lost 0 bases, leaving 7 bases of the junction unmatched. Germline CDR1 KGHDR, CDR2 SFDVKD. The CDR3 covers 18 residues. This CDR3 reads CATSDLRTGRGSNQPQHF. Here the CDR3 DNA reads TGTGCCACCAGTGATTTGCGGACAGGGCGAGGAAGCAATCAGCCCCAGCATTTT.

The genes are TRBV15 and TRBJ2-1, with 8 bases fitting TRBD2. CDR3 length: 15 amino acids. After removal of 5 bases from V and 6 bases from J, the junction contained 9 bases not matched to a gene. Germline V CDR1 and CDR2: LNHNV, YYDKDF (reference sequence). This CDR3 reads CATSLGLANSNEQFF. The CDR3 coding sequence is TGTGCCACCAGCCTCGGACTAGCCAATTCCAATGAGCAGTTCTTC.

J is TRBJ2-1 and V is TRBV9; the D gene is possibly TRBD1 (6 bases). Trimming removed 4 bases at V and 4 bases at J, with 18 bases between. In germline, CDR1 is SGDLS, CDR2 YYNGEE. This CDR3 has 16 amino acids. The DNA for the CDR3 is TGTGCCAGCAGCATCCTTCCGGGACAAGTATACAATGAGCAGTTCTTC. It specifies CASSILPGQVYNEQFF.

The chain is built from TRBV12-5 and TRBJ2-1; maybe TRBD2 (5 bases). Germline lookup yields CDR1 LGHNT and CDR2 FRNRAP. V lost 2 bases to trimming and J lost 2 bases, with 13 bases between them. The CDR3 sequence is 16 residues long. CDR3 loop: CASGLSVGGPYNEQFF. The CDR3 DNA reads as TGTGCTAGTGGTTTGAGCGTGGGCGGGCCCTACAATGAGCAGTTCTTC.

The chain employs TRBV6-4 and TRBJ2-1, with 9 nucleotides matching TRBD2. Per the germline V gene, CDR1 is MRHNA and CDR2 is SNTAGT. The CDR3 is 16 amino acids. Trimming cost V 1 base and J 6 bases; bases outside gene matches: 7. The CDR3 protein is CASSDWPSGNINEQFF. Here the CDR3 DNA reads TGTGCCAGCAGTGACTGGCCTAGCGGGAATATCAATGAGCAGTTCTTC.

V is TRBV7-9 and J is TRBJ1-2; 7 nucleotides line up with TRBD1. Trimming cost V 0 bases and J 4 bases; bases outside gene matches: 2. In germline, CDR1 is SEHNR, CDR2 FQNEAQ (reference sequence). The CDR3 length is 14 residues. CDR3 sequence: CASSLAGQSYGYTF. As DNA, the CDR3 is TGTGCCAGCAGCTTAGCGGGACAGAGCTATGGCTACACCTTC.

The V gene is TRBV19, the J gene TRBJ1-1; maybe TRBD1 (6 bases). The germline V gene has CDR1 LNHDA and CDR2 SQIVND (reference sequence). There are 13 residues in the CDR3. V shed 8 bases and J shed 3 bases, with 13 bases lying between them. CDR3 nucleotide sequence: TGTGCCAGTTATGACAGGAAGGACACTGAAGCTTTCTTT. It codes for CASYDRKDTEAFF.

V is TRBV9 and J is TRBJ2-2, with a possible D match to TRBD2 (6 bases). The CDR3 contains 15 residues. V was trimmed by 0 bases and J by 4 bases, leaving 10 bases between them. The germline V gene has CDR1 SGDLS and CDR2 YYNGEE. The CDR3 here is CASSVAGDFTGELFF. For the CDR3, the DNA is TGTGCCAGCAGCGTAGCCGGGGACTTCACCGGGGAGCTGTTTTTT.

This sequence joins TRBV13 and TRBJ2-7; D call uncertain. V lost 0 bases, J lost 1 base, and 1 base lay in between. Germline assignment: CDR1 PRHDT and CDR2 FYEKMQ (reference sequence). This CDR3 has 12 residues. The CDR3 nucleotides read TGTGCCAGCAGCTTAGGGTCCTACGAGCAGTACTTC. Its protein is CASSLGSYEQYF.

The chain uses TRBV7-9 and TRBJ1-4; 7 bases are a match to TRBD1. There are 14 residues in the CDR3. The germline V gene encodes CDR1 SEHNR and CDR2 FQNEAQ (reference sequence). The J segment lost 8 bases and the V segment lost 2 bases, leaving 5 bases of the junction unmatched. CDR3: CASSLRQGGEKLFF. In nucleotides, the CDR3 is TGTGCCAGCAGCTTAAGACAGGGAGGGGAAAAACTGTTTTTT.

The rearrangement links TRBV27 to TRBJ2-7, with D unclear. The CDR3 sequence is 14 residues long. Germline V gene lookup returns CDR1 MNHEY and CDR2 SMNVEV (reference sequence). The V gene lost 3 bases and the J gene lost 6 bases, with 15 bases spanning the gap. The CDR3 spells CASSFGAPFSEQYF. CDR3 nucleotides: TGTGCCAGCAGTTTCGGCGCACCATTCTCCGAGCAGTACTTC.

In this sample, this clone turned up many times. CDR3 nucleotides: TGCGCCAGCAGAGGACCCCTCCTGAACACTGAAGCTTTCTTT. It translates to CASRGPLLNTEAFF. V is TRBV4-1 and J is TRBJ1-1; D is undetermined. V lost 6 bases and J lost 0, with 11 bases in between. The germline V gene has CDR1 MGHRA and CDR2 YSYEKL. The CDR3 has 14 residues.

The chain recombines TRBV5-1 with TRBJ1-1; no clear D. V dropped 4 bases and J dropped 0 bases, with 7 bases sitting between them. Looked up from germline, CDR1 is SGHRS and CDR2 is YFSETQ. The CDR3 is 13 amino acids. The CDR3 loop is CASSTLLNTEAFF. The CDR3 bases are TGCGCCAGCAGCACCCTACTGAACACTGAAGCTTTCTTT. Full variable domain (missing parts from reference TRBV5-1 and TRBJ1-1): KAGVTQTPRYLIKTRGQQVTLSCSPISGHRSVSWYQQTPGQGLQFLFEYFSETQRNKGNFPGRFSGRQFSNSRSEMNVSTLELGDSALYLCASSTLLNTEAFFGQGTRLTVV.

This chain joins TRBV2 and TRBJ1-3; D is perhaps TRBD1 (6 bases). Germline V CDR1 and CDR2: SNHLY, FYNNEI. V was shortened by 9 bases and J by 3 bases, with 6 bases between the two germline ends. The CDR3 is 11 residues long. CDR3 residues: CARQGGNTIYF. The CDR3, as DNA: TGTGCCAGACAGGGTGGAAACACCATATATTTT.

The chain has TRBV5-1 and TRBJ1-1; a weak D match, TRBD1 (6 bases). The CDR3 extends over 14 amino acids. Trimming took off 7 bases at V and 1 base at J, with 14 bases between the two ends. CDR1 and CDR2 (germline): SGHRS, YFSETQ. The CDR3 DNA is TGCGCCAGCTCACGGGGGGACAAGAACACTGAAGCTTTCTTT. Encoded protein: CASSRGDKNTEAFF.

J is TRBJ2-6 and V is TRBV7-6; D assignment may be TRBD1 or TRBD2 (5 bases each). CDR3 length: 17 amino acids. V was trimmed by 5 bases and J by 4 bases, leaving 18 bases between them. Germline CDR1 reads SGHVS; CDR2 reads FNYEAQ. DNA of the CDR3: TGTGCCAGCAGCCCTGACCCCAGGGCGGGCGGGGCCAACGTCCTGACTTTC. Encoded protein: CASSPDPRAGGANVLTF.

The CDR3 region is CASRERTGSLNEQFF. The CDR3 DNA is TGTGCCAGCAGAGAACGAACAGGGTCGCTCAATGAGCAGTTCTTC. The chain is built from TRBV28 and TRBJ2-1, with a possible D match to TRBD1 (6 bases). V was shortened by 6 bases and J by 6 bases, with 18 bases between the two germline ends. Per the germline V gene, CDR1 is MDHEN and CDR2 is SYDVKM. There are 15 residues in the CDR3.

The chain uses TRBV7-9 and TRBJ1-5; no definite D call. Deletions cut 0 bases from V and 11 bases from J, with 11 bases between. This CDR3 has 13 amino acids. Germline assignment: CDR1 SEHNR and CDR2 FQNEAQ (reference sequence). CDR3 coding DNA: TGTGCCAGCAGCTTAGCGGAAGGTGGAGCCCAGCATTTT. This sequence encodes CASSLAEGGAQHF.

The chain is built from TRBV20-1 and TRBJ1-1; D may be TRBD1 (6 bases). Per the germline V gene, CDR1 is DFQATT and CDR2 is SNEGSKA (reference sequence). CDR3 size: 11 residues. Trimming left V 3 bases short and J 10 bases short, with 12 bases between. CDR3 nucleotides: TGCAGTGCTAGGGCCCAGGGGAGAGCTTTCTTT. It translates to CSARAQGRAFF.

This clone occurred once. This chain links TRBV4-2 with TRBJ2-7; D may be TRBD2 (6 bases). Trimming left V 3 bases short and J 1 base short, with 13 bases between. Germline assignment: CDR1 LGHNA and CDR2 YNFKEQ. The length of the CDR3 is 15 residues. The CDR3 spells CASSQGLAISYEQYF. The CDR3 DNA is TGTGCCAGCAGCCAGGGTCTAGCGATTTCCTACGAGCAGTACTTC.

This clone has just one count. V gene TRBV19 combines with J gene TRBJ1-2, with 11 bases that match TRBD1. CDR3 length: 15 residues. CDR1 LNHDA and CDR2 SQIVND come from the germline V gene (reference sequence). V shed 3 bases and J 6 bases; nucleotides not matched to a gene: 6. CDR3 bases: TGTGCCAGTAGTATGGGGACAGGGGGAATGAATGGCTACACCTTC. It translates to CASSMGTGGMNGYTF. Together with reference TRBV19 and TRBJ1-2, the CDR3 gives the full variable domain: DGGITQSPKYLFRKEGQNVTLSCEQNLNHDAMYWYRQDPGQGLRLIYYSQIVNDFQKGDIAEGYSVSREKKESFPLTVTSAQKNPTAFYLCASSMGTGGMNGYTFGSGTRLTVV.

The chain combines TRBV27 with TRBJ1-2, with no clear D. The CDR3 is made up of 15 amino acids. The germline gives CDR1 MNHEY, CDR2 SMNVEV (reference sequence). Trimming took 4 bases from V and 8 from J, leaving 20 bases between them. In DNA, the CDR3 is TGTGCCAGCAGTTCCCCCTGGACTAACAAGGGAGGCTACACCTTC. Its protein product is CASSSPWTNKGGYTF.

This clone was counted a single time. The rearrangement joins TRBV18 to TRBJ2-1, with 8 positions matching TRBD2. V lost 5 bases and J lost 10; bases outside the gene matches: 10. This CDR3 region has 14 residues. The germline V gene encodes CDR1 KGHSH and CDR2 LQKENI. The CDR3 DNA sequence: TGTGCCAGCTCAGGGGTAGCGGGGTCCCTGGAGCAGTTCTTC. It translates to CASSGVAGSLEQFF.

This chain connects TRBV9 to TRBJ1-1, with D tentatively TRBD1 (5 bases). This CDR3 is 16 amino acids long. The V gene's germline CDR1 is SGDLS and CDR2 YYNGEE. Trimming took off 0 bases at V and 1 base at J, with 13 bases between the two ends. The CDR3 sequence: CASSVVPRVGNTEAFF. In nucleotides, the CDR3 is TGTGCCAGCAGCGTAGTTCCCAGGGTCGGGAACACTGAAGCTTTCTTT.

The V and J genes are TRBV11-2 and TRBJ1-1; the D is unclear. The CDR3 sequence is 12 residues long. Germline V gives CDR1 SGHAT, CDR2 FQNNGV. V was pared by 5 bases and J by 3 bases, with 7 bases between. CDR3 nucleotides: TGTGCCAGCAGCCCTGGGTACACTGAAGCTTTCTTT. Translated, it gives CASSPGYTEAFF. Variable domain in full (rest from reference TRBV11-2 and TRBJ1-1): EAGVAQSPRYKIIEKRQSVAFWCNPISGHATLYWYQQILGQGPKLLIQFQNNGVVDDSQLPKDRFSAERLKGVDSTLKIQPAKLEDSAVYLCASSPGYTEAFFGQGTRLTVV.

The chain employs TRBV29-1 and TRBJ1-1; 7 positions match TRBD1. After removal of 6 bases from V and 1 base from J, the junction contained 5 bases not matched to a gene. The CDR3 runs to 13 residues. Germline lookup yields CDR1 SQVTM and CDR2 ANQGSEA. The CDR3 DNA reads as TGCAGCGTCGTGGACAGGACGAACACTGAAGCTTTCTTT. Protein sequence: CSVVDRTNTEAFF. The entire variable domain, with the rest obtained from reference TRBV29-1 and TRBJ1-1, is as follows: SAVISQKPSRDICQRGTSLTIQCQVDSQVTMMFWYRQQPGQSLTLIATANQGSEATYESGFVIDKFPISRPNLTFSTLTVSNMSPEDSSIYLCSVVDRTNTEAFFGQGTRLTVV.

The chain is built from TRBV7-3 and TRBJ2-2; D ambiguous. Trimming left V 5 bases short and J 4 bases short, with 8 bases between. The CDR3 contains 13 residues. In germline, CDR1 is SGHTA, CDR2 FQGTGA. CDR3 DNA sequence: TGTGCCAGCAGCCACTCACCCACCGGGGAGCTGTTTTTT. Translated, it gives CASSHSPTGELFF.

This chain uses TRBV6-5 with TRBJ1-1, with 7 bases aligning to TRBD1. V dropped 11 bases and J dropped 0; count of bases not matched to a gene: 6. Per germline, CDR1 MNHEY and CDR2 SVGAGI. The CDR3 is 13 residues long. The CDR3 coding sequence is TGTGCCTTACAGGGGACCTTGAACACTGAAGCTTTCTTT. The encoded protein is CALQGTLNTEAFF.

The chain has TRBV20-1 and TRBJ1-1; D is ambiguous. V gave up 2 bases and J gave up 4 bases, with 5 bases separating them. CDR3 size: 11 residues. Per germline, CDR1 DFQATT and CDR2 SNEGSKA (reference sequence). The CDR3 loop is CSARQSTEAFF. The CDR3 DNA is TGCAGTGCTAGACAATCCACTGAAGCTTTCTTT.